This TCR beta chain was recorded in a study of tumor-infiltrating lymphocytes in primary liver carcinoma. Production of TCR beta cDNA used roughly 480 ng total RNA together with a constant-region primer. Construction of TCR beta libraries relied on three successive nested multiplex PCR rounds employing slightly modified ARM-PCR. Rounds one and two of PCR, each of approximately 11 cycles, were primed with TRBV1-TRBV30 forward primers and a C-beta reverse primer. One entry per CDR3 protein results from TCRdb running MiXCR on the multiplex PCR reads. Altogether 80,000 or so distinct CDR3 sequences are present, 70% to 80% being singletons, with the ten largest covering approximately 15%. Germline V gene lookup returns CDR1 MNHNS and CDR2 SASEGT. The CDR3 is 16 amino acids. Trimming left V 4 bases short and J 4 bases short, with 16 bases between. Co-extraction yielded RNA and DNA from roughly 20-30 mg of unsorted bulk tissue.

The chain combines TRBV6-1 with TRBJ2-2; tentative D call: TRBD2 (6 bases). This TCR was recovered from a woman aged 60-70 years with primary liver carcinoma and hepatitis B virus infection. The sample consisted of liver tumor tissue from sampling region 4. Subset: tumor region T4, right-lateral pole. CDR3 nucleotides: TGTGCCAGCAGTGTTTATGGGACTCCCTTCACCGGGGAGCTGTTTTTT. This codes for CASSVYGTPFTGELFF.